Listed below are T cell receptor beta chains from one sample, sequenced in a study of T cells after yellow fever vaccination. TCRdb used MiXCR to reprocess the 5' RACE reads, holding one entry per CDR3 protein. The repertoire holds over 85,000 distinct CDR3 sequences, with around 9.8% as singletons. The sample in question was CD8+ T cells not binding an NS4B(214-222) dextramer, sorted from PBMCs, obtained roughly 14 days after the first yellow fever vaccination. These receptors all stem from a man between 18 and 29 years old who received the YFV17D yellow fever vaccine. CDR3s include the opening cysteine and the closing phenylalanine or tryptophan. The order of the fields is D gene, V gene, J gene, clone size, CDR3 DNA, CDR3 protein. The D gene is left open where the match is weak. Clone sizes are given selectively: once, few, many, or a class where the clone is expanded.

-,TRBV4-1,TRBJ2-2,many,TGCGCCAGCAGCCAGTATGGATTGGAGCTGTTTTTT,CASSQYGLELFF
-,TRBV5-5,TRBJ1-1,-,TGTGCCAGCAATTGGGGACTAGGGACACGGAACACTGAAGCTTTCTTT,CASNWGLGTRNTEAFF
TRBD1,TRBV4-1,TRBJ2-1,-,TGCGCCAGCAGCAGAGGACAGGGACCCGACAATGAGCAGTTCTTC,CASSRGQGPDNEQFF
TRBD2,TRBV7-2,TRBJ2-5,-,TGTGCCAGCAGCTTAGCGCTTTCCCTAGCGGGACACCAAGAGACCCAGTACTTC,CASSLALSLAGHQETQYF
TRBD1,TRBV27,TRBJ2-4,-,TGTGCCAGCAGTTTGACAGGGTTGGGGGACATTCAGTACTTC,CASSLTGLGDIQYF
-,TRBV19,TRBJ2-1,few,TGTGCCAGTAGTTCTCTCGGGACCTACAATGAGCAGTTCTTC,CASSSLGTYNEQFF
-,TRBV4-1,TRBJ2-5,-,TGCGCCAGCAGCATTCCGGGACCACAAGAGACCCAGTACTTC,CASSIPGPQETQYF
TRBD1,TRBV6-2/TRBV6-3,TRBJ2-6,few,TGTGCCAGCAGACACTTCGGAGGACAGGGCGCGAAAACTGGGGCCAACGTCCTGACTTTC,CASRHFGGQGAKTGANVLTF
TRBD1,TRBV6-6,TRBJ1-1,few,TGTGCCAGCAGCGGCACAGGGGGCGGTGAAGCTTTCTTT,CASSGTGGGEAFF
TRBD2,TRBV7-6,TRBJ2-5,-,TGTGCCAGCAGTTGGACGAGCGGGGGGCAAGAGACCCAGTACTTC,CASSWTSGGQETQYF
-,TRBV4-3,TRBJ2-3,few,TGCGCCAGCAGCCGAGATCTAGCGACTAGCACAGATACGCAGTATTTT,CASSRDLATSTDTQYF
-,TRBV4-2,TRBJ1-1,few,TGTGCCAGCAGCCAAGATGAGCGGGCTACAGGTCTTAACACTGAAGCTTTCTTT,CASSQDERATGLNTEAFF
-,TRBV7-9,TRBJ1-1,-,TGTGCCAGCAGCTTAGGACAGATTATGAACACTGAAGCTTTCTTT,CASSLGQIMNTEAFF
TRBD2,TRBV3-1,TRBJ2-1,-,TGTGCCAGCAGCCAAGCCTTACCCCTAGCGGGGGAGTACAATGAGCAGTTCTTC,CASSQALPLAGEYNEQFF
TRBD1,TRBV2,TRBJ2-1,few,TGTGCCAGCTCTTGGACAGGAGCACACAATGAGCAGTTCTTC,CASSWTGAHNEQFF
-,TRBV27,TRBJ1-2,-,TGTGCCAGCAGTTTAGTTCCCACCCTGAATTATGGCTACACCTTC,CASSLVPTLNYGYTF
-,TRBV5-6,TRBJ2-2,-,TGTGCCAGCAGCTGGGAACCGGTGGGGAACACCGGGGAGCTGTTTTTT,CASSWEPVGNTGELFF
-,TRBV7-9,TRBJ2-5,few,TGTGCCAGCAGCCGCCCCGGAGGGGGAGAGACCCAGTACTTC,CASSRPGGGETQYF
-,TRBV4-1,TRBJ2-3,few,TGCGCCAGCAGCCGGATTCCAGGGGATACGCAGTATTTT,CASSRIPGDTQYF
-,TRBV27,TRBJ1-2,-,TGTGCCAGCAGGCAGGGGTTCTATGGCTACACCTTC,CASRQGFYGYTF
-,TRBV6-1,TRBJ1-3,few,TGTGCCAGCAGTACCGGACAGTTCTCTGGAAACACCATATATTTT,CASSTGQFSGNTIYF
-,TRBV6-9,TRBJ2-1,-,TGTGCCAGCAGTTATTCGTGGCTAGCGTCGCAGTTCTTC,CASSYSWLASQFF
TRBD2,TRBV7-6,TRBJ2-7,few,TGTGCCAGCAGCTTCAGCGGGGGGCCCGAGCAGTACTTC,CASSFSGGPEQYF
TRBD1,TRBV29-1,TRBJ2-3,-,TGCAGCGTTAAAGAACAGGGGTATACGCAGTATTTT,CSVKEQGYTQYF
-,TRBV12-3/TRBV12-4,TRBJ2-2,few,TGTGCCAGCACAGACAGGTTTCACGGGGAGCTGTTTTTT,CASTDRFHGELFF
-,TRBV12-3/TRBV12-4,TRBJ2-1,-,TGTGCCAGCAACTTCGGACAGCAAAACAATGAGCAGTTCTTC,CASNFGQQNNEQFF
TRBD2,TRBV7-3,TRBJ2-3,few,TGTGCCAGCAGCCCAACTAGCGGGGGCCTGGATACGCAGTATTTT,CASSPTSGGLDTQYF
-,TRBV6-2/TRBV6-3,TRBJ2-1,-,TGTGCCAGCAGTTACAGTGTGGGGGACACCTACAATGAGCAGTTCTTC,CASSYSVGDTYNEQFF
-,TRBV2,TRBJ1-5,-,TGTGCCAGCAGGCCCGGGGTTGGGCCCCAGCATTTT,CASRPGVGPQHF
-,TRBV4-2,TRBJ2-1,-,TGTGCCAGCAGCCAAGGAACGACCAAGAAGCAGTTCTTC,CASSQGTTKKQFF
-,TRBV7-2,TRBJ2-2,few,TGTGCCAGCAGCTCCCGACTCCGGACCGCCACCGGGGAGCTGTTTTTT,CASSSRLRTATGELFF
-,TRBV7-2,TRBJ2-7,many,TGTGCCAGCAGCTTGTCCCCCTACGAGCAGTACTTC,CASSLSPYEQYF
-,TRBV4-3,TRBJ2-3,few,TGCGCCAGCAGCCAAGAGTCAGGTTTGGGGGATACGCAGTATTTT,CASSQESGLGDTQYF
-,TRBV4-1,TRBJ1-2,-,TGCGCCAGCAGCGATCACAGATCTAATAACTATGGCTACACCTTC,CASSDHRSNNYGYTF
TRBD2,TRBV6-5,TRBJ2-1,few,TGTGCCAGCAGTTCCCGGGAGGGGGGTGTTAATGAGCAGTTCTTC,CASSSREGGVNEQFF
-,TRBV7-8,TRBJ1-1,few,TGTGCCAGCAGCTTAGATTCGGCTGAAGCTTTCTTT,CASSLDSAEAFF
TRBD1,TRBV30,TRBJ2-3,-,TGTGCCTGGAGTGTCGGGACAGGGGCGCCAGATACGCAGTATTTT,CAWSVGTGAPDTQYF
-,TRBV4-3,TRBJ2-3,many,TGCGCCAGCAGCCAAGAGCATTCGGACCGCCCAGATACGCAGTATTTT,CASSQEHSDRPDTQYF
-,TRBV29-1,TRBJ2-2,few,TGCAGCGTTTTCCGAGCAGGGGATAACACCGGGGAGCTGTTTTTT,CSVFRAGDNTGELFF
-,TRBV27,TRBJ1-1,few,TGTGCCAGCAGCCTACGGGGGTTGTTTTTGAACACTGAAGCTTTCTTT,CASSLRGLFLNTEAFF
TRBD1,TRBV20-1,TRBJ1-2,-,TGCAGTGCTAGTCCCCTCTCGACAGGGTGGTATGGCTACACCTTC,CSASPLSTGWYGYTF
-,TRBV29-1,TRBJ2-3,many,TGCAGCGTCCTATTGGACTGGGATACGCAGTATTTT,CSVLLDWDTQYF
TRBD1,TRBV5-1,TRBJ2-1,few,TGCGCCAGCAGCTTGACAGGGGGCGGCAATGAGCAGTTCTTC,CASSLTGGGNEQFF
TRBD1,TRBV7-8,TRBJ1-5,-,TGTGCCAGCAGCTCCTACCGGGACAGGAGGACTCAGCCCCAGCATTTT,CASSSYRDRRTQPQHF
-,TRBV30,TRBJ2-2,few,TGTGCCTGGAGTTGGACCTCTCTCGGGGAGCTGTTTTTT,CAWSWTSLGELFF
-,TRBV6-1,TRBJ2-3,-,TGTGCCAGCAGAGACCAGGGGATCGATACGCAGTATTTT,CASRDQGIDTQYF
-,TRBV20-1,TRBJ2-1,few,TGCAGTGCTAGAGATCCTCGCCTTGAGCAGTTCTTC,CSARDPRLEQFF
-,TRBV11-2,TRBJ2-2,many,TGTGCCAGCAGCTTAGGAGGGGGGGGCCCCACCGGGGAGCTGTTTTTT,CASSLGGGGPTGELFF
TRBD2,TRBV12-3/TRBV12-4,TRBJ2-3,few,TGTGCCAGCAGTCCCTTGGGACTACCATTCACAGATACGCAGTATTTT,CASSPLGLPFTDTQYF
-,TRBV29-1,TRBJ2-3,-,TGCAGCGTTGAAGATCCGCCACATACGCAGTATTTT,CSVEDPPHTQYF
TRBD1,TRBV6-1,TRBJ1-4,few,TGTGCCAGCACGCCAGGGGGCTATATGGCTAATGAAAAACTGTTTTTT,CASTPGGYMANEKLFF
-,TRBV29-1,TRBJ2-3,-,TGCAGCGCATGGGACCTGGCCCCAGATACGCAGTATTTT,CSAWDLAPDTQYF
-,TRBV7-9,TRBJ2-1,few,TGTGCCAGCCATATGAGGGATGGGTCCGGCAATGAGCAGTTCTTC,CASHMRDGSGNEQFF
-,TRBV4-1,TRBJ1-6,-,TGCGCCAGCAGCCAAGATGCGGCCGGGGTTAATTCACCCCTCCACTTT,CASSQDAAGVNSPLHF
-,TRBV27,TRBJ2-7,few,TGTGCCAGCAGTTTCGGGGGGCGCGGCTACGAGCAGTACTTC,CASSFGGRGYEQYF